The rows below give T cell receptor beta chains drawn from one sample of a study of blood T cell repertoires in COVID-19. Assay: immunoSEQ multiplex PCR; the TCRdb copy retains only in-frame clones and omits some. The sample includes under 300,000 clones, around 90% of them seen just once. Material: PBMCs or T cells enriched from blood (not recorded which). The receptor set was obtained from a woman aged 45-59 years who had recovered from COVID-19. CDR3s include the opening cysteine and the closing phenylalanine or tryptophan. D genes are given only for firm matches. Size tells how often a clone was seen (once, few, many) or the class of an expanded clone, and some rows leave it out.

V,size,length,D,J,DNA,CDR3
TRBV9,-,14,TRBD2,TRBJ2-1,TGTGCCAGCAGCGTGCTAGCGGGAGATCGAGAGCAGTTCTTC,CASSVLAGDREQFF
TRBV23-1,-,15,TRBD1,TRBJ1-5,TGCGCCAGCAGTCACAAAGACAGGGGATATCAGCCCCAGCATTTT,CASSHKDRGYQPQHF
TRBV2,-,13,-,TRBJ2-1,TGTGCCAGCATTCTAGATACCTACAATGAGCAGTTCTTC,CASILDTYNEQFF
TRBV6-6,-,15,TRBD2,TRBJ2-1,TGTGCCAGCAGTTACCCGGGACTAGCGGTCAATGAGCAGTTCTTC,CASSYPGLAVNEQFF
TRBV25-1,-,13,-,TRBJ1-1,TGTGCCAGCAGTAGGGGCGAGAACACTGAAGCTTTCTTT,CASSRGENTEAFF
TRBV2,-,14,-,TRBJ1-2,TGTGCCAGTAGTGAAACTGGACAAAACTATGGCTACACCTTC,CASSETGQNYGYTF
TRBV11-2,-,15,TRBD1,TRBJ1-5,TGTGCCAGCAGCTTAGACGGACAGGGAACCCAGCCCCAGCATTTT,CASSLDGQGTQPQHF
TRBV30,-,16,TRBD1,TRBJ2-2,TGTGCCTGGAGACCTAGGGGGCGGGCGAACACCGGGGAGCTGTTTTTT,CAWRPRGRANTGELFF
TRBV11-3,once,15,TRBD1,TRBJ2-1,TGTGCCAGCAGTAACAACAGGGGGTCCTACAATGAGCAGTTCTTC,CASSNNRGSYNEQFF
TRBV28,-,17,TRBD1,TRBJ1-2,TGTGCCAGCAGTTTCTTTTGGGACAGCGCCGCTAACTATGGCTACACCTTC,CASSFFWDSAANYGYTF
TRBV6-2/TRBV6-3,-,14,TRBD1,TRBJ1-2,TGTGCCAGCAACCCACAGGGGGCCCAATGGGGCTACACCTTC,CASNPQGAQWGYTF
TRBV14,-,16,TRBD2,TRBJ2-1,TGTGCCAGCAGCCAGTTGAGGACTAGCGGGAGGAATGAGCAGTTCTTC,CASSQLRTSGRNEQFF
TRBV2,-,17,TRBD2,TRBJ2-5,TGTGCCAGCAGTGAAGCTGGGAAGGGAGGGCGCCAAGAGACCCAGTACTTC,CASSEAGKGGRQETQYF
TRBV18,-,15,-,TRBJ1-2,TGTGCCAGCTCGCCGACGGGTTTATCTAACTATGGCTACACCTTC,CASSPTGLSNYGYTF
TRBV4-3,-,14,TRBD1,TRBJ2-7,TGCGCCAGCAGCCAAGCTAGACAGGGGTACGAGCAGTACTTC,CASSQARQGYEQYF
TRBV30,-,19,TRBD2,TRBJ2-1,TGTGCCTGGCTAGGCCATAGCGGGCAAATTCCTATATCCTACAATGAGCAGTTCTTC,CAWLGHSGQIPISYNEQFF
TRBV11-1,-,14,-,TRBJ1-1,TGTGCCAGCAGGCTAGCTCGGGGGGTCGGTGAAGCTTTCTTT,CASRLARGVGEAFF
TRBV7-9,-,14,TRBD1,TRBJ1-2,TGTGCCAGCAGCACCACCGACAGGGAAGTTGGCTACACCTTC,CASSTTDREVGYTF
TRBV9,-,15,TRBD1,TRBJ1-6,TGTGCCAGCAGCGTAGAGGCAGGGGGTTATTCACCCCTCCACTTT,CASSVEAGGYSPLHF
TRBV7-2,-,15,-,TRBJ2-7,TGTGCCAGCAGCTTCTCGCTAAAATCCGACTACGAGCAGTACTTC,CASSFSLKSDYEQYF
TRBV28,-,15,TRBD1,TRBJ2-3,TGTGCCAGCAGTTTACAAGGGGGCCGCACAGATACGCAGTATTTT,CASSLQGGRTDTQYF
TRBV30,-,14,-,TRBJ1-5,TGTGCCTGGAGTGTCGGGGGGAGCAATCAGCCCCAGCATTTT,CAWSVGGSNQPQHF